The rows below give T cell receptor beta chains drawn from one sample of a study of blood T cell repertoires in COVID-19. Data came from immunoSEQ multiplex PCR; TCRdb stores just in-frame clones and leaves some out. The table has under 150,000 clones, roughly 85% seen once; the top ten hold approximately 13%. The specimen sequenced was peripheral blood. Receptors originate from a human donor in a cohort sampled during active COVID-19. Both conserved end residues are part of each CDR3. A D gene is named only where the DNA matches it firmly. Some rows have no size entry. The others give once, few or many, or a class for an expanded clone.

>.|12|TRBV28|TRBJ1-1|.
CASKQSNTEAFF
TGTGCCAGCAAACAGTCGAACACTGAAGCTTTCTTT
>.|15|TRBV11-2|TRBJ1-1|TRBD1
CASSYLRGQHTEAFF
TGTGCCAGCAGCTATCTTAGGGGGCAACACACTGAAGCTTTCTTT
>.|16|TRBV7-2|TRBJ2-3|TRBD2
CASSNRLAGGQDTQYF
TGTGCCAGCAGTAATCGACTAGCGGGGGGGCAAGATACGCAGTATTTT
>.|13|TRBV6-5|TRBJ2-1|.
CASSYSFGNEQFF
TGTGCCAGCAGTTACTCATTCGGCAATGAGCAGTTCTTC
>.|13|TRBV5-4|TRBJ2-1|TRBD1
CASSDRAHNEQFF
TGTGCCAGCAGCGACAGGGCTCACAATGAGCAGTTCTTC
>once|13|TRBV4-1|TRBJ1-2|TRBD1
CASSPRQGYGYTF
TGCGCCAGCAGCCCCCGACAGGGCTATGGCTACACCTTC
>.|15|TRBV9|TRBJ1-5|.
CASSADPTGNQPQHF
TGTGCCAGCAGCGCAGATCCCACGGGAAATCAGCCCCAGCATTTT
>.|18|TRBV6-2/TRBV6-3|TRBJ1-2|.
CASSYSTGTPYRGYGYTF
TGTGCCAGCAGTTACTCCACCGGGACACCTTACAGAGGCTATGGCTACACCTTC
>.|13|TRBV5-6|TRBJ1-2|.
CASSRPGVDGYTF
TGTGCCAGCAGCCGGCCAGGGGTTGATGGCTACACCTTC
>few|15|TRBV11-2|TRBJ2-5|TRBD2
CASSLDPGGAETQYF
TGTGCCAGCAGCTTAGACCCGGGGGGGGCGGAGACCCAGTACTTC
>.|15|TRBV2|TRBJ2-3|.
CASSARSGDTDTQYF
TGTGCCAGCAGTGCCCGGTCTGGGGACACGGATACGCAGTATTTT
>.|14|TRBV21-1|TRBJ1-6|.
CASSETDHNSPLHF
TGTGCCAGCAGCGAAACAGACCATAATTCACCCCTCCACTTT
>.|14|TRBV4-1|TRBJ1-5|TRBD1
CASSPWTGLEPQHF
TGCGCCAGCAGCCCTTGGACAGGCCTTGAGCCCCAGCATTTT
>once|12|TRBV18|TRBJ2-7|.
CASSLITTEQYF
TGTGCCAGCTCGCTAATTACCACCGAGCAGTACTTC
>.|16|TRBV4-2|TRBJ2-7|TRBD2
CASSQAWAGGSYEQYF
TGTGCCAGCAGCCAAGCCTGGGCGGGGGGATCCTACGAGCAGTACTTC